This TCR beta chain was sequenced in a study of OX40 agonist ivuxolimab in advanced cancers. Method: immunoSEQ multiplex PCR; TCRdb's copy keeps in-frame clones and lacks some. The profile shows about 72,000 clones, roughly 87% of them singletons. The CDR3 is made up of 12 amino acids. Germline CDR1 is MDHEN and CDR2 is SYDVKM. After removal of 8 bases from V and 4 bases from J, the junction contained 2 bases not matched to a gene. In regard to this clone: Its antigen is as yet unknown.

Notes on the study in general: Relative to CD4+ cells, CD8+ T cells on average had more expanded clones.

The source material was CD4+ or CD8+ T cells sorted from blood, sampled in a trial of the OX40 agonist ivuxolimab. This chain links TRBV28 with TRBJ2-7; 10 bases fit TRBD1. The clonotype was recovered from an adult with an advanced solid tumor such as melanoma, head and neck, liver or kidney cancer. CDR3 coding DNA: TGTGCCAGCGGACAGGGGGGGTACGAGCAGTACTTC. Its protein is CASGQGGYEQYF.